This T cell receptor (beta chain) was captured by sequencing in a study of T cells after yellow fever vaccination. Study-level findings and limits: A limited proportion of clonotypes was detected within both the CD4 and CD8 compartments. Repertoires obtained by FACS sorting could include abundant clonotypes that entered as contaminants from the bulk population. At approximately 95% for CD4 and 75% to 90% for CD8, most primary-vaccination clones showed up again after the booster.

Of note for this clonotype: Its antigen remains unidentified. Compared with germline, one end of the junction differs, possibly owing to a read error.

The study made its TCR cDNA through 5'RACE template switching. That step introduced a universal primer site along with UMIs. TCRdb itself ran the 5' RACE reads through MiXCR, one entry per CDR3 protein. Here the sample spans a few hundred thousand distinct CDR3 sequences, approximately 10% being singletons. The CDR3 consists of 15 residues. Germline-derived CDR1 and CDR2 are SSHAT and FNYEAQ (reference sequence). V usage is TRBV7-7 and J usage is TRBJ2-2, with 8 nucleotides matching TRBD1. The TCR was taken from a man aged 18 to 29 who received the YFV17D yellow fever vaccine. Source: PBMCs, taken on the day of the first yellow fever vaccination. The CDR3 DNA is TGTGCTAGCAGCTATGGACAGGGGAACACCGGGGAGCTGTTTTTT. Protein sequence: CASSYGQGNTGELFF.